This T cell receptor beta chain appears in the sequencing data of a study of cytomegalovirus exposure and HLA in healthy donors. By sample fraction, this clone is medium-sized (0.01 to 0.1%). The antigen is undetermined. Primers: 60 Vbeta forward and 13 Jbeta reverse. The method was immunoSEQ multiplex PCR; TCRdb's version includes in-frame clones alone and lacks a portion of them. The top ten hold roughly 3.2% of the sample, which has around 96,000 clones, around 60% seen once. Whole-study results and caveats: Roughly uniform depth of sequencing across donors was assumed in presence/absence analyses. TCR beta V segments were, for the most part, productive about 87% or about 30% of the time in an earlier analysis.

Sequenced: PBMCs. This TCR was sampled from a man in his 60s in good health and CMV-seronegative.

Here the CDR3 DNA reads TGTGCCAGCAGCCGAGATCCTGTTGTGTATGGCTACACCTTC. Its protein is CASSRDPVVYGYTF. The genes are TRBV5-4 and TRBJ1-2; D ambiguous. Germline V lookup: CDR1 SGHNT, CDR2 YYREEE (reference sequence). The V and J ends lost 4 bases and 5 bases respectively, with 15 bases between them. The CDR3 consists of 14 residues.